This TCR beta chain emerged from a study of beta chain features in type 1 diabetes. About the study: Healthy donors and patients had similar age, gender and cell yields. Examination spanned about 110 million sorted cells from all samples.

Findings of the study overall: Shortening that was moderate but significant affected the TCRB CDR3s of Type 1 diabetes patients in all four CD4+ subsets. Equally in patients and controls, PCR might preferentially amplify shorter templates. For patients, the naive, central memory and Treg TCRB repertoires appeared more alike than for healthy donors.

With regard to this clone: Its target is unknown.

Every isolated RNA sample was fully reverse transcribed, so sequencing captured expressed TCRB transcripts. Sequencing used immunoSEQ multiplex PCR; TCRdb keeps in-frame clones, though not all of them. This table has hundreds of thousands of clones, over 10% appearing once. The sequenced material came from naive CD4+ T cells from blood. The sequence came from a man younger than 30 with type 1 diabetes.

CDR3 region: CATSIPQGGTYNEQFF. The CDR3 DNA reads as TGTGCCACCAGCATTCCACAGGGTGGCACCTACAATGAGCAGTTCTTC. V gene TRBV15 combines with J gene TRBJ2-1; tentative D call: TRBD1 (6 bases). Germline V CDR1 and CDR2: LNHNV, YYDKDF (reference sequence). CDR3 length: 16 amino acids. V gave up 4 bases and J gave up 2 bases, with 15 bases separating them.